This TCR beta chain was sequenced during a study of blood T cell repertoires in COVID-19. Study background: Both acute and convalescent COVID-19 samples were obtained from the United States, Italy and Spain. PBMCs, B-cell-depleted T cells, or T cells provided the cDNA or gDNA that made up the material.

The germline V gene has CDR1 KGHSH and CDR2 LQKENI. The CDR3 extends over 12 amino acids. V was cut by 4 bases and J by 5 bases, with 9 bases left in between. As handled by the study authors: Estimation of nucleated cell counts was performed using reference gene primer amplification. Here immunoSEQ multiplex PCR was the method, and the copy in TCRdb shows in-frame clones only, minus some. That table gives V, J and clone size, and the DNA gave D and trimming. The sample shows over 300,000 clones, around 91% of them seen only once. This TCR was recovered from a young man with active or convalescent COVID-19. The gene calls are TRBV18 and TRBJ2-7; D is possibly TRBD1 (6 bases). Sequences were obtained from peripheral blood. In DNA, the CDR3 is TGTGCCAGCTCACTGTCAGGGGACGAGCAGTACTTC. This encodes CASSLSGDEQYF.